This T cell receptor beta chain was sequenced during a study of T cell clones after liver transplantation. Study overall: Immunosuppression withdrawal was tried within 2 years after liver transplantation in this trial. A pre-transplant mixed lymphocyte reaction with TCRbeta sequencing defined graft-donor-reactive clones followed in post-transplant blood. Apart from a few HCV-positive recipients, transplants were for non-autoimmune, non-viral reasons.

CDR1 is SQVTM and CDR2 is ANQGSEA in the germline V gene. The V end was cut by 6 bases, the J end by 8 bases, with 16 bases between. CDR3 size: 12 residues. Assay used: immunoSEQ multiplex PCR; TCRdb lists only in-frame clones, some missing. The sample contains about 120,000 clones, 90% of which appear only once. The sequence was obtained from a human patient who received a liver transplant. The graft donor may account for some of the T cells. Here the sequenced sample was CD4+ T cells from blood, taken 12 months after liver transplant. The chain carries TRBV29-1 and TRBJ1-1; maybe TRBD1 (6 bases). The CDR3 is CSVKGQPREAFF. The CDR3 DNA reads as TGCAGCGTGAAAGGACAGCCCCGAGAAGCTTTCTTT. Full variable domain (remainder filled in from reference TRBV29-1 and TRBJ1-1): SAVISQKPSRDICQRGTSLTIQCQVDSQVTMMFWYRQQPGQSLTLIATANQGSEATYESGFVIDKFPISRPNLTFSTLTVSNMSPEDSSIYLCSVKGQPREAFFGQGTRLTVV.